The present entry profiles one T cell receptor (beta chain) with its context. What this receptor recognizes is not known. Base qualities were left out, and no much larger clone turns up one base away. In light of the paper, this sample's time point label describes: about 28 days (+/-7) after the second vaccine dose. AZD1222 recipients whose second dose came at about 4 weeks and those whose second dose came at about 12 weeks were combined into one group, since spike-specific TCR depth and breadth did not differ between the two schedules. Samples from vaccinated people were obtained from the UK trials COV001 and COV002, which included a single-blind randomized controlled phase 2/3 trial of AZD1222 (ChAdOx1 nCoV-19) in healthy adults. For TCRbeta chain sequencing, PBMC samples were collected from trial participants at day 0 and at day 28 after the second dose. This sample was included in a study of T cell responses to AZD1222 COVID-19 vaccine (dated by TCRdb to 2020 to 2023). In terms of the full investigation: A total of 230 to 250 trial participants underwent TCR sequencing, of whom about 210 received two doses of AZD1222 and some 26 received two doses of the MenACWY control vaccine. Trial participants were enrolled by age into 18-55, 56-69 and 70-plus year subgroups, with roughly 160, 29 and 62 TCR-sequenced participants respectively.

On the study overall, not on this receptor specifically: Because no samples from the day 14 peak response were available, repertoires could be characterized only after the peak T cell response. After two AZD1222 doses, spike-specific TCR breadth and depth were significantly higher than at day 0 and than in MenACWY recipients. Only five to seven AZD1222 recipients were SARS-CoV-2 seropositive at baseline, limiting conclusions about previously exposed vaccinees. Participants were mostly white British, with more females than males. The authors suggested clonal diversity may have been underestimated. Reportedly, almost half of the unique spike-specific TCRs recognized epitopes lying outside the regions that are mutated in the B.1.351 and B.1.1.7 variants. Vaccine-associated CD4 TCRs spanned the whole spike protein, with dominant responses in regions 160-218 and 743-854. The 56-69-year group was small, and its depth increase did not reach significance, likely because of low power.

The CDR3 regions of human TCRbeta chains were analyzed by immunosequencing. The paper's processing steps were these. Repertoire TCRs were matched against a reference library of SARS-CoV-2-specific TCRs generated with the MIRA antigen-specificity platform. Breadth was defined as the fraction of unique TCRs that were SARS-CoV-2-associated, and depth was defined as the fraction of total T cells that were SARS-CoV-2-associated. Using the MIRA data, every spike-specific TCR was mapped to the spike region that the TCR reacted to and assigned to either a CD4 or a CD8 class. Log10-transformed breadth and depth values were compared by one-way ANOVA with Sidak's multiple comparisons tests. Not all clones reach the TCRdb copy of this immuneACCESS table, which keeps in-frame sequences only. Checked studies attribute under half of the gap to unresolved V genes and leave the rest unexplained. The DNA gave D and trimming, while V, J and clone size come from that table. The sample table records approximately 170,000 clones; approximately 94% of these occur just once. Jointly, the top ten make up under 6% of the sample.

Per the germline V gene, LGHNA is the CDR1 and YNFKEQ is the CDR2. V has 6 bases trimmed and J has 0 bases trimmed; junction bases matching no gene number 6. The CDR3, from cysteine to phenylalanine, totals 18 residues. Just the 54-base CDR3 DNA is kept, in frame starting at base 1. This specimen was peripheral blood, taken 28 days after the second AZD1222 dose. Recombination linked TRBV4-2 to TRBJ2-1, with 15 bases in between that match TRBD2. This TCR was recovered from an adult who received the AZD1222 COVID-19 vaccine. At the DNA level, the sequence is TGTGCCAGCAGTTCAGGGACTAGCGGGAGGAGCTCCTACAATGAGCAGTTCTTC. This translates into CASSSGTSGRSSYNEQFF.